This T cell receptor beta chain was profiled in a study of blood T cell repertoires in COVID-19. Whole-study context: Researchers got acute and convalescent COVID-19 samples from the United States, Italy and Spain.

Repertoires were generated with immunoSEQ multiplex PCR, while TCRdb's copy carries only in-frame clones and drops some. In the table there are roughly 410,000 clones, around 91% of which are singletons. Specimen: peripheral blood. This TCR came from a woman in her thirties or forties with COVID-19, enrolled during active disease.

Written as DNA, the CDR3 is TGTGCCAGCAGCTTATCCCGGACATACCAAGAGACCCAGTACTTC. Residues: CASSLSRTYQETQYF. The chain recombines TRBV7-2 with TRBJ2-5, with a tentative D call TRBD1 (5 bases). The CDR3 is 15 residues long. Germline V gene lookup returns CDR1 SGHTA and CDR2 FQGNSA. V shed 2 bases and J shed 0 bases, with 10 bases lying between them.